Ten or more counts support the clone carrying this T cell receptor beta chain. MiXCR, applied by TCRdb to the RACE reads, yields one record per CDR3 protein. The sample yields about 82,000 distinct CDR3 sequences, over 10% seen once. The CDR3 is made up of 13 amino acids. The V end was cut by 5 bases, the J end by 5 bases, with 10 bases between. Germline V gene sequence: CDR1 SGHAT, CDR2 FQNNGV. The sample originates from a study of human T cells and chemical hapten exposure. Time point reported: patch test 3, about 24 weeks after DPC sensitization. Treatment reported: therapeutic diphenylcyclopropenone sensitization with weekly scalp DPC.

This receptor was taken from a woman in her forties or fifties with alopecia areata. Some clones in this sample may be carry-over from other donors' samples. The sample was whole blood, taken in connection with sensitization to the hapten diphenylcyclopropenone (DPC). The V call is TRBV11-2, the J call TRBJ1-5; no firm D call. In DNA form, the CDR3 reads TGTGCCAGCAGCCTAAACTCTGATCAGCCCCAGCATTTT. Translation: CASSLNSDQPQHF.